This T cell receptor (beta chain) was identified during a study of shared clonotypes between healthy human individuals. At the level of the study: Donors had three CD4 naive, three CD4 memory, two CD8 naive and one CD8 memory plate apiece.

Whole-study results and caveats: When compared with the clonotypes that were shared by all four sorted-subset donors, the non-shared clonotypes turned out to have lower generation probabilities. Rarefaction gave evidence that sorted-subset sequencing remained incomplete despite large depth. In this cohort, only blood was sampled, and tissue repertoires likely differ.

Repertoires were generated with immunoSEQ multiplex PCR, while TCRdb's copy carries only in-frame clones and drops some. The sample lists roughly 1,500,000 clones, 98% to 99% seen once, with over 0.3% in the top ten. Regarding this clone: The antigen remains unidentified.

CDR1 is WSHSY, CDR2 SAAADI, per germline. Trimming left V 3 bases short and J 0 bases short, with 11 bases between. This CDR3 spans 15 amino acids. This rearrangement joins TRBV10-2 to TRBJ1-1; possibly TRBD1 for D (6 bases). This receptor was identified in a man younger than 45 in good health. The sample comprised naive CD4+ T cells sorted from blood. Described subset: CD45RA+ positively selected. CDR3 in amino acids: CASSDHRVLNTEAFF. CDR3 DNA sequence: TGCGCCAGCAGTGACCACAGGGTTTTGAACACTGAAGCTTTCTTT.